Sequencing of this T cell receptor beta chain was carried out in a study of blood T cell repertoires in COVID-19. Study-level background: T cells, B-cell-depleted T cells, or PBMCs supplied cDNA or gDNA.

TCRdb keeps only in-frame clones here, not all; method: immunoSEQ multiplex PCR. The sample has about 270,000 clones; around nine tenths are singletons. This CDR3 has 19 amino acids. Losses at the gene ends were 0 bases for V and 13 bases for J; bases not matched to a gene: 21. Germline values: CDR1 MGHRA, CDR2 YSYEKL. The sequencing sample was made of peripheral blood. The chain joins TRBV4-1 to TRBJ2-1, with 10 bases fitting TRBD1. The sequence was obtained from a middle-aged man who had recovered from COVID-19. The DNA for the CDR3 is TGCGCCAGCAGCCAAGAAGGGCACCCGGGACAGGGGACTAAAAGTTACCAGTTCTTC. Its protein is CASSQEGHPGQGTKSYQFF.